This TCR beta chain came from a study of blood T cell repertoires in COVID-19. Germline CDR1 LNHNV, CDR2 YYDKDF (reference sequence). The J segment lost 2 bases and the V segment lost 0 bases, leaving 6 bases of the junction unmatched. CDR3 size: 16 residues. Each participant's cohort was designated according to participant-reported clinical history. Per the original methods: Amplification of reference gene primers was used by the study to estimate nucleated cell counts. The method was immunoSEQ multiplex PCR; TCRdb's version includes in-frame clones alone and lacks a portion of them. Clone size and V and J calls were adopted from that table, with D and trimming inferred from the DNA. This repertoire shows about 150,000 clones, 84% found once; its top ten account for more than 5%. This clone was found once.

The chain carries TRBV15 and TRBJ1-1; 7 nucleotides agree with TRBD1. What was sequenced was PBMCs or T cells enriched from blood (not recorded which). This sequence originates from a woman aged 45-65 years who had been exposed to COVID-19. The CDR3 DNA reads as TGTGCCACCAGCAGAGATGGGAGACAGGGTAACACTGAAGCTTTCTTT. This translates into CATSRDGRQGNTEAFF. Full variable domain (outside the CDR3, taken from reference TRBV15 and TRBJ1-1): DAMVIQNPRYQVTQFGKPVTLSCSQTLNHNVMYWYQQKSSQAPKLLFHYYDKDFNNEADTPDNFQSRRPNTSFCFLDIRSPGLGDTAMYLCATSRDGRQGNTEAFFGQGTRLTVV.